One T cell receptor beta chain is described in this entry. There are many counts of this clonotype. Which antigen it targets is not known. One base away there is no much larger clone; base qualities are not given. For repertoire sequencing, TCR beta CDR3 regions were amplified from RNA transcripts. The first round was an RT-PCR using HTBI primers with the Qiagen OneStep RT-PCR kit, and this first round was followed by a second-round multiplex PCR, then size selection and purification. Libraries were sequenced on an Illumina HiSeq2000 using paired-end 100 bp reads. Processing in the source paper ran as follows. SOAPnuke was used to process the reads, throwing out any read that had adapters, had uncalled bases, had a mean Phred below 15, or lacked an exact constant-primer or identifier match. High-quality paired reads were merged with COPE v1.2.5. Each unique nucleotide sequence was defined as a clonotype, and clonotypes were aligned to IMGT TRB V, D and J references with MiTCR v1.1. The analysis was limited to V-J combinations with a frequency above 0.0001, which together covered roughly 99% of repertoires. For each V-J combination, a TCR clonal expansion and chaos score was defined as the ratio of F50 clonal expansion to chaos observed in the TCRdist matrix. Welch's t-statistics and random forest were used to reduce features to about 14 V-J combinations, which were fed into a naive Bayes classifier. The Morisita-Horn index was used to measure how similar the thyroid and blood repertoires were. TCRdb itself trimmed the public reads at Q25 with fastp, ran MiXCR and retained productive beta chains. All rows with the same CDR3 protein become a single entry with the most common DNA and genes. The V and J calls and clone size are TCRdb's, not the authors'. The sample table holds fewer than 400,000 distinct CDR3 sequences, of which about 18% were seen once. 1.5% to 2% of the sample is held by the ten biggest clonotypes.

Ophthalmopathy patients had moderately to severely active disease, Clinical Activity Score of at least 3, NOSPECS grade of at least 4, and disease duration under 3 months. Patients with other autoimmune diseases, uncontrolled infections, pregnancy or lactation were excluded. Clinical symptoms, serum thyroxine, TRAb, thyroid ultrasound and orbital computed tomography were used for diagnosis. PBMCs were isolated from approximately 10 ml of fresh peripheral blood by Ficoll-Paque density gradient centrifugation. Total RNA was extracted using Trizol reagent, and RNA quality was checked on an Agilent 2100 Bioanalyzer. There are 14 amino acids in the CDR3, from cysteine to phenylalanine inclusive. Only CDR3 DNA is held: 42 bases, read in frame from base 1. From the germline V gene (reference sequence), CDR1 is LNHDA and CDR2 is SQIVND. V is pruned by 7 bases and J by 4 bases, leaving 7 bases of the junction without a gene match.

The data originate from a study of Graves' ophthalmopathy and Graves' hyperthyroidism (dated by TCRdb to 2017 to 2018). In the study overall: Peripheral blood was collected before any treatment was given, at the time of initial diagnosis. The study used TCR beta repertoire signatures to distinguish Graves' ophthalmopathy from Graves' hyperthyroidism and to predict progression to ophthalmopathy. In total, 120 to 150 blood samples were TCR-sequenced: approximately 40 ophthalmopathy, under 80 hyperthyroidism and about 17 hyperthyroidism-to-ophthalmopathy patients. To explore V-J signatures that distinguish ophthalmopathy from hyperthyroidism, a discovery set of 100 patients was enrolled, made up of more than 40 with ophthalmopathy and 57 with stable hyperthyroidism. An independent validation cohort comprised roughly 20 hyperthyroidism patients and roughly 15 patients who later progressed from hyperthyroidism to ophthalmopathy. In more than five hyperthyroidism patients, the T-cell repertoires found in thyroid tissue were compared with those found in blood. Following sample collection, hyperthyroidism patients were given methimazole at a starting dose of 30 mg daily, and ophthalmopathy patients were given high-dose intravenous methylprednisolone. The roughly 99 discovery patients were divided at random into training and test sets in a 7:3 ratio.

The study at large found these results: Sample size was not predetermined statistically, and investigators were not blinded to group allocation. Ophthalmopathy was separated from stable hyperthyroidism by the 13-signature model with 87.88% sensitivity and roughly 83% specificity in cross-validation and with 80%/75% in the test set. In validation, the model predicted ophthalmopathy progression with about 71% sensitivity and approximately 78% specificity; some 13 predicted patients were CT-confirmed with GO in a median of approximately six months. Among expanded thyroid clonotypes with frequency above 0.001, most also showed up in blood, which suggests that blood repertoires may reflect the thyroid immune response.

What was sequenced was peripheral blood. The rearranged chain carries TRBV19 and TRBJ1-5, with 7 bases aligning to TRBD1. The TCR sequence derives from a young woman with Graves' ophthalmopathy. Donor details come from another sample of the same person, matched by shared clones. The CDR3 here reads CASTKGAWNQPQHF. DNA sequence: TGTGCCAGTACCAAGGGGGCTTGGAATCAGCCCCAGCATTTT.